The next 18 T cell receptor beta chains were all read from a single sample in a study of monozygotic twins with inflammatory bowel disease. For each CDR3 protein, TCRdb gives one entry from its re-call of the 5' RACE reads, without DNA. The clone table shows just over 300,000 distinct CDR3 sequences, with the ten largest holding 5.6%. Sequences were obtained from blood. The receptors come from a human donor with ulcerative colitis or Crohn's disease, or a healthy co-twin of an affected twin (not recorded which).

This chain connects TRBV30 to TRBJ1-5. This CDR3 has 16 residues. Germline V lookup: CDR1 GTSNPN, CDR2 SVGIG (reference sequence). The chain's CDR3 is CAWSVLRAANNQPQHF.

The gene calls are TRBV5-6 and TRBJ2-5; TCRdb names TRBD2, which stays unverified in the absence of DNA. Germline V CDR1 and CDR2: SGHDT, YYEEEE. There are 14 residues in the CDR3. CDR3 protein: CASSQLGGGETQYF.

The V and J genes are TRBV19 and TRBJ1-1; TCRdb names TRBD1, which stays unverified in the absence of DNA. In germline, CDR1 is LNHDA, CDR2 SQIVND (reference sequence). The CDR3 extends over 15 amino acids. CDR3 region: CASSIDWTVNTEAFF.

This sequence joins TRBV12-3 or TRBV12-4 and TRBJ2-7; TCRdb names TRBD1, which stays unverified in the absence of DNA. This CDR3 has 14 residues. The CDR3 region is CASRDKQSSYEQYF.

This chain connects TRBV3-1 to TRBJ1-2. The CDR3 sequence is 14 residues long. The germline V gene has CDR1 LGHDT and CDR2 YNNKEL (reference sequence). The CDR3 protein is CASSQDRFPYGYTF.

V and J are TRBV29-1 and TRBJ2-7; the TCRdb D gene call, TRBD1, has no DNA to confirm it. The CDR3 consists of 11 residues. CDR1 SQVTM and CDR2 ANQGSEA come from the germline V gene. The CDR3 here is CSAGQAHEQYF.

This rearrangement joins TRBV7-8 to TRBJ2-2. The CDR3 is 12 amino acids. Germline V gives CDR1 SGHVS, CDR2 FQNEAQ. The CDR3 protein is CASSIASVELIF.

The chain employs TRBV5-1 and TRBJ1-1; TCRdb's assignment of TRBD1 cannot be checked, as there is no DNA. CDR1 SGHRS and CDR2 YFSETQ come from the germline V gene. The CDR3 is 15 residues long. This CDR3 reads CASSSMGRKNTEAFF.

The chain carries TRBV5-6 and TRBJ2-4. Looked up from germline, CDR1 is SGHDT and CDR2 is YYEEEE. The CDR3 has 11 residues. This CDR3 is CASSYTNIQYF.

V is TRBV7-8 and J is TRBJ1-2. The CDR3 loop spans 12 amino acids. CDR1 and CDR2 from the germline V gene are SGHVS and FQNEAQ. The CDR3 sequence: CASSFEGLGYTF.

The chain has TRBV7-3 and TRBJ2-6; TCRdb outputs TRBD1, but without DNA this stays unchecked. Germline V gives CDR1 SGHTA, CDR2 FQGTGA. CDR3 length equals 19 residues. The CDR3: CASSSGRTDLNSGANVLTF.

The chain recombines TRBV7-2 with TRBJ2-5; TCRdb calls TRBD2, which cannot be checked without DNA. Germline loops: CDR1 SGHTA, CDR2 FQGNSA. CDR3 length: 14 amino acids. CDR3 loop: CASSFRGAGETQYF.

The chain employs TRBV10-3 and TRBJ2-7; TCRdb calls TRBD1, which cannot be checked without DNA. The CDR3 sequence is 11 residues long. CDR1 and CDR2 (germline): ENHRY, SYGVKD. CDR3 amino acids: CAIMQGYEQYF.

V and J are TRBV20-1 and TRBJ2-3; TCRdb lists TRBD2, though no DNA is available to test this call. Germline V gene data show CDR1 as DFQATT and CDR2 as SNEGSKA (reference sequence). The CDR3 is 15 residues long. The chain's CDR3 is CSAISRGGPTDTQYF.

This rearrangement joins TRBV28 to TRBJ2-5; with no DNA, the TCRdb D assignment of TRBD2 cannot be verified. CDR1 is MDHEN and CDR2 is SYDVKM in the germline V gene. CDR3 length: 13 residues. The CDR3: CASTSDTQETQYF.

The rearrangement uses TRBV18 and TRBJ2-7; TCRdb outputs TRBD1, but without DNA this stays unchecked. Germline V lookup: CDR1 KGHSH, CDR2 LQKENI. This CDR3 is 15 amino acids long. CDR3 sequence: CASLPPQGAFSEQYF.

The CDR3: CASSLAGRGTEAFF. This chain links TRBV11-2 with TRBJ1-1. The germline V gene has CDR1 SGHAT and CDR2 FQNNGV. This CDR3 is 14 amino acids long.

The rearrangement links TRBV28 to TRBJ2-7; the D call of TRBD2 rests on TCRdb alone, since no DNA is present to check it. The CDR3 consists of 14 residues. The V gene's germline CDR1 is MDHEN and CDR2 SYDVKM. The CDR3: CASSLLAGTYEQYF.